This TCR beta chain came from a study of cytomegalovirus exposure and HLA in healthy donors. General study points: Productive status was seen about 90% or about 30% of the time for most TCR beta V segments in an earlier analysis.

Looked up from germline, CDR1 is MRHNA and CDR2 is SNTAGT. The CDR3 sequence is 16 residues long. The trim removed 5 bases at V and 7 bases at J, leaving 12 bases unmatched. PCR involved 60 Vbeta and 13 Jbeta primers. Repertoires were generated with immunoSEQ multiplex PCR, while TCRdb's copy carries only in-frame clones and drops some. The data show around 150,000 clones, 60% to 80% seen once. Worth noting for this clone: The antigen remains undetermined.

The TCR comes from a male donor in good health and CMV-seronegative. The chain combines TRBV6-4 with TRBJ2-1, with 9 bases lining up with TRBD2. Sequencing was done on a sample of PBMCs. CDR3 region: CASSWRAGGPRNEQFF. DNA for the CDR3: TGTGCCAGCAGTTGGCGGGCGGGAGGGCCAAGGAATGAGCAGTTCTTC.